This T cell receptor (beta chain) was sequenced for a study of beta chain features in type 1 diabetes. Trimming removed 2 bases from V and 8 bases from J, with 9 bases in between. Germline CDR1 and CDR2: MNHNY and SVGAGI (reference sequence). The CDR3 length is 13 residues. What was sequenced were expressed TCRB transcripts, since all of the isolated RNA had been reverse transcribed. TCRdb's table, derived via immunoSEQ multiplex PCR, lists solely in-frame clones and lacks some. The sample holds over 700,000 clones, about a sixth seen once. V usage is TRBV6-6 and J usage is TRBJ1-4; D remains unclear. The specimen was naive CD4+ T cells from blood. The receptor comes from a woman aged 18-29 years in good health. CDR3 amino acids: CASSYGLPEKLFF. CDR3 nucleotide sequence: TGTGCCAGCAGTTACGGGCTCCCAGAAAAACTGTTTTTT.